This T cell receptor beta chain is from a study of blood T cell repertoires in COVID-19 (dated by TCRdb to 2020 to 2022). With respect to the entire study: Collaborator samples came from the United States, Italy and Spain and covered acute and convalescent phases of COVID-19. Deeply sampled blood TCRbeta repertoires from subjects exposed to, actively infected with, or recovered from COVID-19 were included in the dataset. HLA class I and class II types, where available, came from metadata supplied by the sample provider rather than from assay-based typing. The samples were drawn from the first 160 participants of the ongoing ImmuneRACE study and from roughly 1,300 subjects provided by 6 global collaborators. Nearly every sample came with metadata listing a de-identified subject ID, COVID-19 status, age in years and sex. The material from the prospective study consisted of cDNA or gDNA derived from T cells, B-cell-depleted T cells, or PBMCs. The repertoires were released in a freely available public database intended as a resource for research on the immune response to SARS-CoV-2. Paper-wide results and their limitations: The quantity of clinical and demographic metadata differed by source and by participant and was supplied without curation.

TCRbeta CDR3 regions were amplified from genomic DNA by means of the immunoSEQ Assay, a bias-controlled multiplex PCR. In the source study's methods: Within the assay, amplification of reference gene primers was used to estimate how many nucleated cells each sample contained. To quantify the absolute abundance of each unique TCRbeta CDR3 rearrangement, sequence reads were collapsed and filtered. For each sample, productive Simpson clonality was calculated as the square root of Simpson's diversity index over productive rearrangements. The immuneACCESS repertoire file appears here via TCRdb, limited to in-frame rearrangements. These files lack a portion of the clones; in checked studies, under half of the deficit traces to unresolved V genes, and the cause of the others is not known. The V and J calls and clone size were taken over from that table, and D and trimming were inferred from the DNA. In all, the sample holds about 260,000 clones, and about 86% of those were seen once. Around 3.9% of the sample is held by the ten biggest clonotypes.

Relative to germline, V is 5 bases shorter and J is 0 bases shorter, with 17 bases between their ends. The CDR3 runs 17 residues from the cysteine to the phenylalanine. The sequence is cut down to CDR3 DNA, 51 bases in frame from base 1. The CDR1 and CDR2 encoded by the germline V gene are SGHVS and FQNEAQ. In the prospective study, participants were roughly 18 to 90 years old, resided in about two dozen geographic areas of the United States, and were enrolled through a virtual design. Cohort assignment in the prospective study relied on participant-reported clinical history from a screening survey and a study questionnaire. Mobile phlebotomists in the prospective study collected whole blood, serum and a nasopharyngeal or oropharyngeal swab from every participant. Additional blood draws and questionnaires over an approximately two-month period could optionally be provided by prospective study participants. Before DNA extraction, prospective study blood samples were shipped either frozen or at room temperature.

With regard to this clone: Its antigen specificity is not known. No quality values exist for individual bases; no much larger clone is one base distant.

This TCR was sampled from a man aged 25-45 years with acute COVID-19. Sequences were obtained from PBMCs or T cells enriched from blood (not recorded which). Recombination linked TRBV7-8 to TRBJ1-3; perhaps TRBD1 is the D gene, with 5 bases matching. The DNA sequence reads TGTGCCAGCAGCCGAAAGGGCAATGGGGCCTCTGGAAACACCATATATTTT. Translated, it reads CASSRKGNGASGNTIYF.